This entry lists 28 T cell receptor beta chains sequenced from one sample in a study of T cell changes during pregnancy in multiple sclerosis. Sequenced by immunoSEQ multiplex PCR; TCRdb stores in-frame clones only, minus some. Found here are about 40,000 clones, 88% of them singletons; the top ten hold more than 0.95%. The starting material was CD4+ T cells from peripheral blood mononuclear cells, obtained in the second trimester of pregnancy. The receptors come from a female donor with multiple sclerosis, enrolled in a pregnancy study.

The genes are TRBV6-1 and TRBJ2-5; TRBD1 might be the D (5 bases). The germline V gene encodes CDR1 MNHNS and CDR2 SASEGT. Trimming shortened V by 7 bases and J by 5 bases, and 17 bases separated the two germline ends. This CDR3 has 14 residues. In nucleotides, the CDR3 is TGTGCCAGCATGAAGACAGATCGGGTCGAGACCCAGTACTTC. As protein: CASMKTDRVETQYF.

This rearrangement joins TRBV19 to TRBJ1-1; D is unresolved. V lost 0 bases to trimming and J lost 11 bases, with 10 bases between them. The CDR3 has 12 residues. The V gene's germline CDR1 is LNHDA and CDR2 SQIVND (reference sequence). The CDR3 sequence is CASSIEGSLAFF. The CDR3 DNA is TGTGCCAGTAGTATAGAAGGGAGTCTGGCTTTCTTT.

The chain employs TRBV2 and TRBJ2-5; maybe TRBD1 (5 bases). Germline CDR1 SNHLY, CDR2 FYNNEI. This CDR3 has 14 residues. V dropped 4 bases and J dropped 2 bases, with 11 bases sitting between them. In DNA form, the CDR3 reads TGTGCCAGCAGTGCAGGGTTGCCACAAGAGACCCAGTACTTC. Translating gives CASSAGLPQETQYF. Variable domain in full (rest from reference TRBV2 and TRBJ2-5): EPEVTQTPSHQVTQMGQEVILRCVPISNHLYFYWYRQILGQKVEFLVSFYNNEISEKSEIFDDQFSVERPDGSNFTLKIRSTKLEDSAMYFCASSAGLPQETQYFGPGTRLLVL.

The chain employs TRBV7-9 and TRBJ1-2, with 7 bases aligning to TRBD1. J was trimmed by 7 bases and V by 5 bases; bases with no gene match: 7. CDR3 size: 13 residues. Germline-derived CDR1 and CDR2 are SEHNR and FQNEAQ (reference sequence). The CDR3: CASSTLTGTGYTF. The DNA for the CDR3 is TGTGCCAGCAGCACACTGACAGGGACTGGCTACACCTTC.

This sequence joins TRBV6-5 and TRBJ1-2; possible D gene TRBD1, 5 bases. Germline CDR1 reads MNHEY; CDR2 reads SVGAGI. The CDR3 is 13 amino acids. The V and J ends lost 6 bases and 4 bases respectively, with 12 bases between them. The DNA of the CDR3 is TGTGCCAGCAGACCCTTGACAGTCTATGGCTACACCTTC. Translated: CASRPLTVYGYTF.

The chain carries TRBV28 and TRBJ1-3; 8 bases agree with TRBD1. CDR3 size: 17 residues. The V gene's germline CDR1 is MDHEN and CDR2 SYDVKM. Trimming cost V 2 bases and J 3 bases; bases outside gene matches: 9. The CDR3 protein is CASSLLAGGAFGNTIYF. Here the CDR3 DNA reads TGTGCCAGCAGTTTACTCGCAGGGGGCGCGTTTGGAAACACCATATATTTT.

J is TRBJ2-7 and V is TRBV2, with 9 nucleotides matching TRBD1. Per germline, CDR1 SNHLY and CDR2 FYNNEI. V was pared by 7 bases and J by 4 bases, with 11 bases of the junction left unmatched. This CDR3 has 15 residues. The CDR3: CASTYTTGGFYEQYF. The CDR3 DNA sequence: TGTGCCAGCACTTATACGACAGGGGGGTTTTACGAGCAGTACTTC.

The chain carries TRBV10-1 and TRBJ2-7; TRBD2 is a possible D gene (5 bases). Germline CDR1 reads WNHNN; CDR2 reads SYGVQD (reference sequence). Trimming took off 7 bases at V and 4 bases at J, with 20 bases between the two ends. The CDR3 extends over 15 amino acids. The CDR3, as DNA: TGCGCCAGCACCGGACCCCCCAGCGGAAGATACGAGCAGTACTTC. Translated: CASTGPPSGRYEQYF.

The V and J genes are TRBV5-1 and TRBJ2-3; TRBD2 aligns across 15 bases. The CDR3 runs 17 residues. Germline V gives CDR1 SGHRS, CDR2 YFSETQ. The V segment lost 4 bases and the J segment 5 bases; nucleotides outside the gene matches: 8. The CDR3 DNA is TGCGCCAGCAGCCCGGGACTAGCGGGAGGACTTGGAGATACGCAGTATTTT. As protein: CASSPGLAGGLGDTQYF.

The chain couples TRBV6-1 to TRBJ2-5, with 10 bases aligning to TRBD1. In germline, CDR1 is MNHNS, CDR2 SASEGT. CDR3 length: 15 residues. V dropped 4 bases and J dropped 5; count of bases not matched to a gene: 7. CDR3 coding DNA: TGTGCCAGCAGTGGGCGACAGGGGGCAACGGAGACCCAGTACTTC. Its protein is CASSGRQGATETQYF.

This clone was recorded a few times. The chain couples TRBV10-3 to TRBJ1-1; 9 bases are shared with TRBD1. The V gene's germline CDR1 is ENHRY and CDR2 SYGVKD. The ends lost 10 bases at V and 1 base at J; junction bases unmatched: 7. The CDR3 totals 14 residues. CDR3 in amino acids: CATSDRGTNTEAFF. The CDR3 region has the DNA TGTGCCACCTCCGACAGGGGGACGAACACTGAAGCTTTCTTT.

The chain has TRBV6-6 and TRBJ2-5, with D perhaps matching TRBD1 (6 bases). The CDR3 has 13 residues. Germline loops: CDR1 MNHNY, CDR2 SVGAGI (reference sequence). V was pared by 8 bases and J by 4 bases, with 14 bases between. The DNA for the CDR3 is TGTGCCAGCCTTCAGGGGTCCGCAGAGACCCAGTACTTC. This codes for CASLQGSAETQYF.

V is TRBV30 and J is TRBJ1-2; no definite D call. The CDR3 extends over 13 amino acids. Trimming stripped 4 bases from V and 1 base from J, with 10 bases between. Germline CDR1 reads GTSNPN; CDR2 reads SVGIG (reference sequence). The CDR3 is CAWMEGINYGYTF. For the CDR3, the DNA is TGTGCCTGGATGGAGGGTATTAACTATGGCTACACCTTC.

The chain uses TRBV28 and TRBJ1-2; tentatively, D is TRBD1 (5 bases). The CDR3 is 15 amino acids. Germline loops: CDR1 MDHEN, CDR2 SYDVKM. Between the trimmed V and J ends, which lost 4 bases and 2 bases, there was a span of 14 bases. The CDR3, as DNA: TGTGCCAGCAGTTCCGCGGGGCACTCAAACTATGGCTACACCTTC. Its translation: CASSSAGHSNYGYTF.

For this clone: Additional DNA sequences in this sample encode the identical CDR3. The V gene is TRBV5-1, the J gene TRBJ2-3, with no clear D. Trimming removed 0 bases from V and 0 bases from J, with 8 bases in between. Germline loops: CDR1 SGHRS, CDR2 YFSETQ. The CDR3 length is 15 residues. In nucleotides, the CDR3 is TGCGCCAGCAGCTTGGACAGTACTAGCACAGATACGCAGTATTTT. This sequence encodes CASSLDSTSTDTQYF.

This clone was detected a few times. The V gene is TRBV7-8, the J gene TRBJ1-2, with TRBD1 matching 10 bases. J gave up 5 bases and V 1 base, and 1 base lay outside the gene matches. The CDR3 consists of 14 residues. CDR1 is SGHVS and CDR2 is FQNEAQ in the germline V gene. CDR3 sequence (DNA): TGTGCCAGCAGCTTAGGGACAGGGGGATATGGCTACACCTTC. Translation gives CASSLGTGGYGYTF.

Written as DNA, the CDR3 is TGTGCCAGCAGCTCGGTTGCGGGGGGAACTAATGAAAAACTGTTTTTT. Its translation: CASSSVAGGTNEKLFF. The chain recombines TRBV5-4 with TRBJ1-4, with D perhaps matching TRBD1 (5 bases). Germline-derived CDR1 and CDR2 are SGHNT and YYREEE (reference sequence). V lost 3 bases and J 1 base, leaving 13 bases between the germline ends. The CDR3 length is 16 residues.

This clone was found a few times. This sequence joins TRBV27 and TRBJ1-5; D not certain. V lost 2 bases, J lost 6 bases, and 11 bases lay in between. Looked up from germline, CDR1 is MNHEY and CDR2 is SMNVEV (reference sequence). The CDR3 totals 14 residues. The chain's CDR3 is CASSLTLGVQPQHF. The CDR3 region has the DNA TGTGCCAGCAGTTTAACCTTGGGCGTTCAGCCCCAGCATTTT.

This chain joins TRBV2 and TRBJ2-3, with D uncertain. V was clipped by 3 bases and J by 3 bases, with 13 bases between them. CDR3 length: 15 residues. CDR1 and CDR2 from the germline V gene are SNHLY and FYNNEI. The CDR3 is CASSDDSIGTDTQYF. The CDR3 nucleotides read TGTGCCAGCAGTGATGACTCCATCGGGACAGATACGCAGTATTTT.

CDR3 DNA: TGCGCCAGCAGTCCCGGGACAGGCGCCTCCTACGAGCAGTACTTC. It yields the protein CASSPGTGASYEQYF. The chain links TRBV5-1 to TRBJ2-7; 8 bases agree with TRBD1. Germline values: CDR1 SGHRS, CDR2 YFSETQ. This CDR3 comprises 15 residues. V was clipped by 5 bases and J by 0 bases; unmatched bases: 7.

The chain recombines TRBV11-2 with TRBJ2-3; 12 bases map to TRBD2. Germline V gives CDR1 SGHAT, CDR2 FQNNGV. This CDR3 region has 19 residues. Germline trimming cut 4 bases from V and 4 bases from J; bases unmatched to any gene: 15. CDR3 in amino acids: CASSSRGLAGGPLSDTQYF. The CDR3 bases are TGTGCCAGCAGCTCGCGGGGCCTAGCGGGAGGGCCGTTATCAGATACGCAGTATTTT.

The rearrangement links TRBV18 to TRBJ2-5, with D hard to call. The V gene lost 3 bases and the J gene lost 2 bases, with 10 bases spanning the gap. Per germline, CDR1 KGHSH and CDR2 LQKENI. This CDR3 is built from 14 residues. CDR3 sequence: CASSPFGGQETQYF. For the CDR3, the DNA is TGTGCCAGCTCACCCTTTGGCGGACAAGAGACCCAGTACTTC.

This clone was counted between two and nine times. V usage is TRBV4-1 and J usage is TRBJ2-1; D is undetermined. The V and J ends lost 1 base and 1 base respectively, with 11 bases between them. Per the germline V gene, CDR1 is MGHRA and CDR2 is YSYEKL. This CDR3 contains 16 residues. The CDR3 sequence is CASSQARESSYNEQFF. The CDR3 DNA follows: TGCGCCAGCAGCCAAGCACGCGAGTCTTCCTACAATGAGCAGTTCTTC.

CDR3: CASSSLTGGTNTEAFF. CDR3 DNA: TGTGCCAGCAGCTCGCTGACAGGGGGGACTAACACTGAAGCTTTCTTT. The rearrangement links TRBV5-6 to TRBJ1-1, with 9 bases matching TRBD1. Germline CDR1 SGHDT, CDR2 YYEEEE. V was pared by 3 bases and J by 2 bases, with 8 bases of the junction left unmatched. This CDR3 contains 16 residues. Full variable domain (remainder filled in from reference TRBV5-6 and TRBJ1-1): DAGVTQSPTHLIKTRGQQVTLRCSPKSGHDTVSWYQQALGQGPQFIFQYYEEEERQRGNFPDRFSGHQFPNYSSELNVNALLLGDSALYLCASSSLTGGTNTEAFFGQGTRLTVV.

This chain links TRBV5-4 with TRBJ2-3; maybe TRBD1 (6 bases). CDR1 and CDR2 from the germline V gene are SGHNT and YYREEE (reference sequence). V was cut by 4 bases and J by 6 bases, with 27 bases left in between. The CDR3 extends over 18 amino acids. In DNA form, the CDR3 reads TGTGCCAGCAGCCCAATCGGATCGAGCGGTCCTAGGGGGGATACGCAGTATTTT. Translated, it gives CASSPIGSSGPRGDTQYF.

The genes are TRBV19 and TRBJ1-5; 7 nucleotides match TRBD1. Germline CDR1 is LNHDA and CDR2 is SQIVND (reference sequence). Losses at the gene ends were 5 bases for V and 5 bases for J; bases not matched to a gene: 0. The CDR3 is 12 residues long. The DNA of the CDR3 is TGTGCCAGTAGTGGACAGGATCAGCCCCAGCATTTT. This encodes CASSGQDQPQHF.

The J gene is TRBJ2-1, the V gene TRBV11-2, with D maybe TRBD2 (6 bases). The CDR3 totals 14 residues. Germline loops: CDR1 SGHAT, CDR2 FQNNGV. V shed 5 bases and J shed 9 bases, with 17 bases lying between them. The CDR3 nucleotides read TGTGCCAGCAGCCACCAGCCTCAGCGGGTTGAGCAGTTCTTC. It yields the protein CASSHQPQRVEQFF. Using reference TRBV11-2 and TRBJ2-1 for the parts outside the CDR3, the full variable domain is EAGVAQSPRYKIIEKRQSVAFWCNPISGHATLYWYQQILGQGPKLLIQFQNNGVVDDSQLPKDRFSAERLKGVDSTLKIQPAKLEDSAVYLCASSHQPQRVEQFFGPGTRLTVL.

The chain carries TRBV15 and TRBJ2-1; 10 positions match TRBD2. This CDR3 region has 14 residues. CDR1 LNHNV and CDR2 YYDKDF come from the germline V gene (reference sequence). Trimming at V came to 4 bases and at J to 5 bases, leaving 2 bases not matched to a gene. The CDR3 here is CATSNSGRDNEQFF. In DNA, the CDR3 is TGTGCCACCAGCAACAGCGGGAGGGACAATGAGCAGTTCTTC.